This T cell receptor beta chain was obtained from a study of a mutant IDH1 vaccine in newly diagnosed glioma. The overall study: Patients arrived already treated with radiotherapy, temozolomide, or both, most having had both. Study results and caveats: Under 95% of patients showed vaccine-induced immune responses across multiple MHC alleles.

On this clone: The antigen is unknown.

The ends were cut back, 6 bases at V and 3 bases at J, with 15 bases in the middle. Germline values: CDR1 MNHEY, CDR2 SMNVEV (reference sequence). The CDR3 spans 15 residues. The protocol was immunoSEQ multiplex PCR, while the TCRdb copy is restricted to in-frame clones and leaves out a portion. Of fewer than 70,000 clones listed, approximately 86% are singletons. The sample's time point: week 35, safety follow-up. Alongside topical imiquimod, each dose of vaccine comprised 300 ug of mutant IDH1 20-mer peptide. The chain combines TRBV27 with TRBJ1-5; D call uncertain. The sample in question was PBMCs, obtained from a glioma patient whose treatment included an IDH1 peptide vaccine. The receptor was isolated from a man younger than 45 with glioma. The CDR3: CASSKIDGYNQPQHF. The CDR3 DNA sequence: TGTGCCAGCAGCAAAATCGACGGATACAATCAGCCCCAGCATTTT.